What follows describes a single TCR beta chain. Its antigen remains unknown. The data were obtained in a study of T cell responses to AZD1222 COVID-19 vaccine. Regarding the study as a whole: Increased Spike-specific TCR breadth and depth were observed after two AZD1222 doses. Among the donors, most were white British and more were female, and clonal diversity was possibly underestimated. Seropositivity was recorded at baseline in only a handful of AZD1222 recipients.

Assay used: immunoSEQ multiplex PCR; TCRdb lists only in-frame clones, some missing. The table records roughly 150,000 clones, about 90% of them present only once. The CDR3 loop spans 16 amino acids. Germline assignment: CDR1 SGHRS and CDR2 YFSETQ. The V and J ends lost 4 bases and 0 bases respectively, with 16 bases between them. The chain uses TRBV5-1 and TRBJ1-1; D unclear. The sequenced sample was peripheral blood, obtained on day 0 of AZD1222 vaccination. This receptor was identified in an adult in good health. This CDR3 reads CASSPLNSGLNTEAFF. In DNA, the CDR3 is TGCGCCAGCAGCCCACTCAACAGCGGTTTGAACACTGAAGCTTTCTTT.